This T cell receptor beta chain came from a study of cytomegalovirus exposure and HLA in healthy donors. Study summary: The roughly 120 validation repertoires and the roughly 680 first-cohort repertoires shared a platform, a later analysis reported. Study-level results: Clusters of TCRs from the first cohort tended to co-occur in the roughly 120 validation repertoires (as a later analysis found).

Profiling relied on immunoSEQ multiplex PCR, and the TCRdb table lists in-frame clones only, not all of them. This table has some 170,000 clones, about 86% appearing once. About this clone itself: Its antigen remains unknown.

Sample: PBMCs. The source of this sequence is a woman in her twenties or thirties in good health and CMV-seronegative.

This chain's CDR3 is CASSQAASVDTQYF. The CDR3 DNA follows: TGTGCCAGCAGTCAGGCGGCTAGCGTCGATACGCAGTATTTT. J is TRBJ2-3 and V is TRBV2; a weak D match, TRBD2 (6 bases). The CDR3 is 14 amino acids. Germline CDR1 is SNHLY and CDR2 is FYNNEI. Trimming cost V 5 bases and J 6 bases, with 15 bases left between them.